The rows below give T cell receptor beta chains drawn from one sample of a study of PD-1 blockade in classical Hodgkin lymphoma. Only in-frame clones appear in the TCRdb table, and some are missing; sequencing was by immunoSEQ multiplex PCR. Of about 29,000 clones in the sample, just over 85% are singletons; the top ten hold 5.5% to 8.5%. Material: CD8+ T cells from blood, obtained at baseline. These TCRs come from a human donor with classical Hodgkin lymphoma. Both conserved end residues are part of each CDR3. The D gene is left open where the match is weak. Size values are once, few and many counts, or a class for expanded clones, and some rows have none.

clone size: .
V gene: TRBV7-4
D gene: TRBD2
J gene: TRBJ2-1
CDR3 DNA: TGTGCCAGCAGCTTAGTGGGACTAGCGGGAGAGGGGGCCTACAATGAGCAGTTCTTC
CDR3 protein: CASSLVGLAGEGAYNEQFF

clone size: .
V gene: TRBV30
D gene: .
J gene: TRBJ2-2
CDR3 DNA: TGTGCCTGGAATGGGGACACCGGGGAGCTGTTTTTT
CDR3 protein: CAWNGDTGELFF

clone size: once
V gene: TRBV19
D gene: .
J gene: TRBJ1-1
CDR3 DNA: TGTGCCAGTAGTACACAGAAGAGGGCTGAAGCTTTCTTT
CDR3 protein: CASSTQKRAEAFF

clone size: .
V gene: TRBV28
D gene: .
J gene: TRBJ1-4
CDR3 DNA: TGTGCCAGCAGTTTAACGGCCCTAAGACAGTTACCTGAAAAACTGTTTTTT
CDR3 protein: CASSLTALRQLPEKLFF

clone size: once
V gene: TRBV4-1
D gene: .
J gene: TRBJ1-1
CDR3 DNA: TGCGCCAGCAGCCCCCCTCGGCAGGGGAACACTGAAGCTTTCTTT
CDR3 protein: CASSPPRQGNTEAFF

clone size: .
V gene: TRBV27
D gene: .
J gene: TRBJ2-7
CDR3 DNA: TGTGCCAGCAGTTTATATGCGGGGACGGCATCCTACGAGCAGTACTTC
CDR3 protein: CASSLYAGTASYEQYF

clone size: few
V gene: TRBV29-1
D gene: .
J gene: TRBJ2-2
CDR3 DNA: TGCAGCGTTGAAGATCCTGGGGGTTCGGCCACCGGGGAGCTGTTTTTT
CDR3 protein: CSVEDPGGSATGELFF

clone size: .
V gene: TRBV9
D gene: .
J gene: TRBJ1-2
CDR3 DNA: TGTGCCAGCGGGGATGGCTACACCTTC
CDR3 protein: CASGDGYTF

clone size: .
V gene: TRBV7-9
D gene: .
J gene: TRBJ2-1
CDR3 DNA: TGTGCCAGCAGCTCAATCAGGGGAATAGTGCGCGATGAGCAGTTCTTC
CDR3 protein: CASSSIRGIVRDEQFF

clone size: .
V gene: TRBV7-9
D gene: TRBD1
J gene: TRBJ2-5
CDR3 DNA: TGTGCCAGCAGCCCTTCTGGACAGGGAAAAGAGACCCAGTACTTC
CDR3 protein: CASSPSGQGKETQYF

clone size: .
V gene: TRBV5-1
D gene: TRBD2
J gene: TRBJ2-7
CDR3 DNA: TGCGCCAGCAGCTTGTACACGACTAGCCCCTACGAGCAGTACTTC
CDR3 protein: CASSLYTTSPYEQYF

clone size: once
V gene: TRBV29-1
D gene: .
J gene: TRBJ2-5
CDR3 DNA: TGCAGCGTTGATGGGCCCTACCGGGAGACCCAGTACTTC
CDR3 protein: CSVDGPYRETQYF

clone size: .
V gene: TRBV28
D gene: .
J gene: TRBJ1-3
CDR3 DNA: TGTGCCAGCAGTACAAGACAGGCGGTCCGAGAGCTCAGGGACACAGGCATATATTTT
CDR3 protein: CASSTRQAVRELRDTGIYF

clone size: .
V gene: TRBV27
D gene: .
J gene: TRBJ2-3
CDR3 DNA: TGTGCCAGCAGTTTATCGCGCACAGATACGCAGTATTTT
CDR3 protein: CASSLSRTDTQYF

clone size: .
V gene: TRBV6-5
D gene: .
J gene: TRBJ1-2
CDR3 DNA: TGTGCCAGCAGTTACATCTCCGCTCTAGGGTCGGGAGGCTACACCTTC
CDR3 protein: CASSYISALGSGGYTF

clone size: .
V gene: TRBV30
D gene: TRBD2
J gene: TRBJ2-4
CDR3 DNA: TGTGCCTGGAGTTGGTCTAGCGGTAAAAACATTCAGTACTTC
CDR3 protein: CAWSWSSGKNIQYF

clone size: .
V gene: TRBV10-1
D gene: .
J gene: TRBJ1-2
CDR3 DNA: TGCGCCAGCAGCCCGGGACCCGGGGACTATGGCTACACCTTC
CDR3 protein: CASSPGPGDYGYTF

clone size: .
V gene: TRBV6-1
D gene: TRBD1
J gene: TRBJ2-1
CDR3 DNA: TGTGCCAGCAGGCGACAGGGTTCGAACAATGAGCAGTTCTTC
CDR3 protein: CASRRQGSNNEQFF

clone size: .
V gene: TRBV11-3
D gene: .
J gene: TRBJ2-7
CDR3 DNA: .
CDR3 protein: CASSPGVGSGSRSSGF

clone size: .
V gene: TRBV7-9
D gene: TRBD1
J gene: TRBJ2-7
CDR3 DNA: TGTGCCAGCAGCCCGACAGGGATCGAGCAGTACTTC
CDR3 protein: CASSPTGIEQYF

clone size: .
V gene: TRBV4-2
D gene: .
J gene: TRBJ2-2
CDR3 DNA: TGTGCCAGCAGCCAGTTTGGGGAGACCGGGGAGCTGTTTTTT
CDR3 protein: CASSQFGETGELFF

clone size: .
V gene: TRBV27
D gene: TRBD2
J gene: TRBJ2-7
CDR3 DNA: TGTGCCAGCAGTTCGACTAGCGGGGCCAATCCGTACTTC
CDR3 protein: CASSSTSGANPYF

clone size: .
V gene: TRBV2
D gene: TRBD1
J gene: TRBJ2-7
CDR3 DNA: TGTGCCAGCAGTTCGACAGGGGCAAGCATGTACGAGCAGTACTTC
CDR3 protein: CASSSTGASMYEQYF

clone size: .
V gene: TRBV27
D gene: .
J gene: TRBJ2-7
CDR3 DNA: TGTGCCAGCAGTTTACGATTGACAGGCGAGCAGTACTTC
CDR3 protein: CASSLRLTGEQYF

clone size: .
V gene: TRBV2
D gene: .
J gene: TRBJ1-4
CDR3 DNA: TGTGCCAGCAGTGACGTCGAAGATTTTAATGAAAAACTGTTTTTT
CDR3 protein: CASSDVEDFNEKLFF

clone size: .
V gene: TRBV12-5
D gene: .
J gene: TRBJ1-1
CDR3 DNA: TGTGCTAGTGGTTTCACTAACACTGAAGCTTTCTTT
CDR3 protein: CASGFTNTEAFF

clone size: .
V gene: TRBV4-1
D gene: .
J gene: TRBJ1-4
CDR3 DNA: TGCGCCAGCAGCCCCTCTCAAGGTAAAGGTGAAAAACTGTTTTTT
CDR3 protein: CASSPSQGKGEKLFF

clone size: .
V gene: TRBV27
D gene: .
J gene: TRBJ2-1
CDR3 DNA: TGTGCCAGCAGTTCCCCCCCCGGACAGGGAGGGGACAATGAGCAGTTCTTC
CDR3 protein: CASSSPPGQGGDNEQFF

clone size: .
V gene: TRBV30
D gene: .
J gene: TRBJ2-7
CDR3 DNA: TGTGCCTGGAGTAAACCGAGCTCCTACGAGCAGTACTTC
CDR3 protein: CAWSKPSSYEQYF

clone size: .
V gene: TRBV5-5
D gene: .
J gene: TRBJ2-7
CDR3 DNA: TGTGCCAGCAGCTTGGGCGGCGAGCAGTACTTC
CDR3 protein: CASSLGGEQYF

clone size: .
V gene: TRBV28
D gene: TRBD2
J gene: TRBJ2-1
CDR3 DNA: TGTGCCAGCAGTTTCAGCGGGAGGGAATACAATGAGCAGTTCTTC
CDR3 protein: CASSFSGREYNEQFF

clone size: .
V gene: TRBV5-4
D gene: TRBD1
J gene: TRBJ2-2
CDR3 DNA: TGTGCCAGCAGCCAGACAGGGACCGGGGAGCTGTTTTTT
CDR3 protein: CASSQTGTGELFF

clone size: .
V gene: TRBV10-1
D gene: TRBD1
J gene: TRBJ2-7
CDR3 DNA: TGCGCCAGCAGTGAGGGACAGGGGGATCCCTTCTACGAGCAGTACTTC
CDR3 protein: CASSEGQGDPFYEQYF

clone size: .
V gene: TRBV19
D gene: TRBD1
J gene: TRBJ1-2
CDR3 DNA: TGTGCCAGTAGTATTTATATCTTTGGGACAGGTGACTATGGCTACACCTTC
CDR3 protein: CASSIYIFGTGDYGYTF

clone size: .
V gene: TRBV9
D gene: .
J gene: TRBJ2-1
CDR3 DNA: TGTGCCAGCAGCGCTTCGGCGGGTCTCAATGAGCAGTTCTTC
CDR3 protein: CASSASAGLNEQFF

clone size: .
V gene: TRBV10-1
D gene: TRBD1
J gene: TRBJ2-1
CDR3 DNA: TGCGCCAGCAGTGATCCGGACAGGGGCCGGCAGTTCTTC
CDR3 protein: CASSDPDRGRQFF